These 27 T cell receptor beta chains came from one sample sequenced in a study of cytotoxic CD8 clonotypes in ibrutinib-treated CLL (dated by TCRdb to about 2021). Preparation of the library involved the immunoSEQ multiplex PCR assay. As stored in TCRdb, this immuneACCESS dataset retains in-frame rearrangements with V and J assigned. A fraction of the clones does not appear; measured against another copy, unresolved V genes explain less than half of the discrepancy, and the remainder lacks a known reason. The sample table lists 30,000 or so clones, around three fifths of them with a count of one. The top ten clones comprise 5% to 5.5% of the sample. The starting material was PBMCs, obtained before ibrutinib treatment. The source is a human donor with chronic lymphocytic leukemia.

The chain combines TRBV2 with TRBJ2-7; TRBD2 might be the D (5 bases). This CDR3 is built from 11 residues. Deletions cut 5 bases from V and 6 bases from J, with 8 bases between. The germline gives CDR1 SNHLY, CDR2 FYNNEI. CDR3 nucleotides: TGTGCCAGCAGTTTCGGGGTCGAGCAGTACTTC. This encodes CASSFGVEQYF.

The genes are TRBV10-1 and TRBJ2-3; 9 bases are a match to TRBD2. The CDR3 runs to 15 residues. The ends lost 8 bases at V and 6 bases at J; junction bases unmatched: 12. Germline assignment: CDR1 WNHNN and CDR2 SYGVQD (reference sequence). The CDR3 nucleotides are TGCGCCAGCTCCGACGCGGGAGGGCCATCTGATACGCAGTATTTT. This translates into CASSDAGGPSDTQYF.

This clone was picked up a small number of times. The rearrangement uses TRBV7-8 and TRBJ1-2; TRBD1 might be the D (6 bases). This CDR3 has 15 residues. The germline V and J ends were trimmed by 4 bases and 2 bases, with 14 bases remaining between them. Germline V lookup: CDR1 SGHVS, CDR2 FQNEAQ. In DNA, the CDR3 is TGTGCCAGCAGCTATGCCGGGAGGGGGAACTATGGCTACACCTTC. It specifies CASSYAGRGNYGYTF. The full variable domain, completed using reference TRBV7-8 and TRBJ1-2, is GAGVSQSPRYKVAKRGQDVALRCDPISGHVSLFWYQQALGQGPEFLTYFQNEAQLDKSGLPSDRFFAERPEGSVSTLKIQRTQQEDSAVYLCASSYAGRGNYGYTFGSGTRLTVV.

The V gene is TRBV25-1, the J gene TRBJ2-1, with 8 bases identical to TRBD1. Germline CDR1 and CDR2: MGHDK and SYGVNS. The CDR3 is made up of 16 amino acids. V gave up 0 bases and J gave up 9 bases; unmatched junction bases: 10. The DNA of the CDR3 is TGTGCCAGCAGTGAATATATCCAGGGGGCAACGAGTGAGCAGTTCTTC. The encoded protein is CASSEYIQGATSEQFF.

The rearrangement links TRBV6-5 to TRBJ2-7, with 12 nucleotides matching TRBD2. The CDR3 has 15 residues. Germline CDR1 MNHEY, CDR2 SVGAGI. V shed 2 bases, J shed 6 bases, and the junction held 5 bases outside the gene matches. The CDR3 sequence: CASSYGLAGGPEQYF. The CDR3 bases are TGTGCCAGCAGTTACGGGCTAGCGGGGGGGCCCGAGCAGTACTTC.

This clone is classed as medium-sized. The chain employs TRBV28 and TRBJ2-7, with 7 bases aligning to TRBD2. Per the germline V gene, CDR1 is MDHEN and CDR2 is SYDVKM. The CDR3 loop spans 16 amino acids. V shed 3 bases, J shed 4 bases, and the junction held 12 bases outside the gene matches. In DNA form, the CDR3 reads TGTGCCAGCAGTTTTACCGGGGGGACTAACTCATACGAGCAGTACTTC. Translating it yields CASSFTGGTNSYEQYF.

The chain employs TRBV25-1 and TRBJ2-1; 7 bases align to TRBD2. This CDR3 contains 15 residues. The V and J ends lost 6 bases and 6 bases, in that order; junction bases with no gene match: 11. Germline CDR1 MGHDK, CDR2 SYGVNS. The CDR3: CASSPMAGVVNEQFF. The CDR3, as DNA: TGTGCCAGCAGCCCCATGGCGGGGGTGGTCAATGAGCAGTTCTTC.

This clone was detected a few times. CDR3 nucleotide sequence: TGTGCCATCAGTGAAGGGCAGGGGAGCCCTGAAGCTTTCTTT. Translated, it gives CAISEGQGSPEAFF. The V and J genes are TRBV10-3 and TRBJ1-1; TRBD1 is a possible D gene (6 bases). CDR3 length: 14 amino acids. The V gene's germline CDR1 is ENHRY and CDR2 SYGVKD. V lost 3 bases and J lost 6, with 14 bases in between.

The CDR3 loop is CASSDPGGAGELFF. In DNA, the CDR3 is TGCGCCAGCAGTGACCCGGGAGGGGCGGGGGAGCTGTTTTTT. The J gene is TRBJ2-2, the V gene TRBV10-2; 8 nucleotides match TRBD2. Per germline, CDR1 WSHSY and CDR2 SAAADI. Unmatched junction bases numbered 5, after V lost 3 bases and J lost 8 bases. This CDR3 comprises 14 residues.

The sample holds a few counts of this clone. The V gene is TRBV6-1, the J gene TRBJ1-2; 7 bases match TRBD1. Germline V gene lookup returns CDR1 MNHNS and CDR2 SASEGT. The CDR3 loop spans 14 amino acids. The ends lost 5 bases at V and 4 bases at J; junction bases unmatched: 7. CDR3: CASSPGTAIYGYTF. The CDR3 DNA is TGTGCCAGCAGTCCCGGGACAGCTATCTATGGCTACACCTTC.

The rearrangement uses TRBV9 and TRBJ1-2; 9 positions match TRBD1. V lost 0 bases to trimming and J lost 0 bases; unmatched junction nucleotides: 6. The CDR3 runs to 17 residues. CDR1 is SGDLS and CDR2 is YYNGEE in the germline V gene. CDR3 protein: CASSVGDRAWTNYGYTF. For the CDR3, the DNA is TGTGCCAGCAGCGTAGGGGACAGGGCTTGGACTAACTATGGCTACACCTTC.

This chain joins TRBV7-6 and TRBJ2-7; a weak D match, TRBD1 (5 bases). Trimming left V 1 base short and J 2 bases short, with 6 bases between. CDR3 length equals 13 residues. The germline gives CDR1 SGHVS, CDR2 FNYEAQ. The CDR3 sequence is CASSLGGPYEQYF. CDR3 sequence (DNA): TGTGCCAGCAGCTTAGGGGGCCCCTACGAGCAGTACTTC. The complete variable domain, with remaining parts taken from reference TRBV7-6 and TRBJ2-7, reads GAGVSQSPRYKVTKRGQDVALRCDPISGHVSLYWYRQALGQGPEFLTYFNYEAQQDKSGLPNDRFSAERPEGSISTLTIQRTEQRDSAMYRCASSLGGPYEQYFGPGTRLTVT.

V gene TRBV4-1 combines with J gene TRBJ1-3; the D is unclear. Trimming cost V 1 base and J 0 bases, with 13 bases left between them. Per germline, CDR1 MGHRA and CDR2 YSYEKL. The CDR3 is made up of 17 amino acids. The CDR3 is CASSQVIPPSSGNTIYF. CDR3 bases: TGCGCCAGCAGCCAAGTGATCCCACCGAGCTCTGGAAACACCATATATTTT.

CDR3 sequence: CASKSETGGEKLFF. CDR3 in DNA: TGTGCCAGCAAAAGCGAGACAGGGGGTGAAAAACTGTTTTTT. The rearrangement joins TRBV27 to TRBJ1-4, with 9 bases matching TRBD1. CDR3 length equals 14 residues. Germline CDR1 MNHEY, CDR2 SMNVEV (reference sequence). V dropped 7 bases and J dropped 7; count of bases not matched to a gene: 7.

This clone came up a few times. V is TRBV5-4 and J is TRBJ1-6; D is perhaps TRBD1 (6 bases). Germline V lookup: CDR1 SGHNT, CDR2 YYREEE (reference sequence). This CDR3 comprises 14 residues. The ends were cut back, 4 bases at V and 7 bases at J, with 12 bases in the middle. In nucleotides, the CDR3 is TGTGCCAGCAGCCTGGACAGCAGGAATTCACCCCTCCACTTT. This gives the protein CASSLDSRNSPLHF.

The chain uses TRBV18 and TRBJ1-4; D is unresolved. CDR1 is KGHSH, CDR2 LQKENI, per germline. Trimming pared 5 bases from V and 8 bases from J, leaving 9 bases between. The CDR3 is 12 residues long. The CDR3 nucleotides read TGTGCCAGCTCATCCAGAGGGGAAAAACTGTTTTTT. This sequence encodes CASSSRGEKLFF.

This chain connects TRBV7-3 to TRBJ1-2; 7 bases are a match to TRBD1. Germline V lookup: CDR1 SGHTA, CDR2 FQGTGA. This CDR3 comprises 16 residues. The V segment lost 0 bases and the J segment 4 bases; nucleotides outside the gene matches: 8. The CDR3 DNA follows: TGTGCCAGCAGCTTAACCCCAGGGGGAGGTCTCTATGGCTACACCTTC. Protein sequence: CASSLTPGGGLYGYTF.

This rearrangement joins TRBV2 to TRBJ2-2; 7 bases map to TRBD1. The V segment lost 10 bases and the J segment 4 bases; nucleotides outside the gene matches: 6. CDR3 size: 13 residues. CDR1 and CDR2 from the germline V gene are SNHLY and FYNNEI. The CDR3: CANGRDSTGELFF. As DNA, the CDR3 is TGTGCCAATGGCCGGGACAGCACCGGGGAGCTGTTTTTT.

The chain couples TRBV5-1 to TRBJ2-3, with a weak D call TRBD2 (6 bases). CDR1 is SGHRS, CDR2 YFSETQ, per germline. This CDR3 has 15 residues. Trimming took 4 bases from V and 2 from J, leaving 14 bases between them. The CDR3 sequence is CASSNPAGLTDTQYF. The CDR3 coding sequence is TGCGCCAGCAGCAACCCAGCGGGCCTCACAGATACGCAGTATTTT.

The rearrangement uses TRBV28 and TRBJ2-7, with 8 bases identical to TRBD2. The CDR3 totals 14 residues. With 6 bases clipped from V and 2 bases from J, the junction kept 6 bases outside the gene matches. Germline V gives CDR1 MDHEN, CDR2 SYDVKM. The CDR3 DNA follows: TGTGCCAGCAGACCAGCGGGAGAGACCTACGAGCAGTACTTC. This codes for CASRPAGETYEQYF. The complete variable domain, with remaining parts taken from reference TRBV28 and TRBJ2-7, reads DVKVTQSSRYLVKRTGEKVFLECVQDMDHENMFWYRQDPGLGLRLIYFSYDVKMKEKGDIPEGYSVSREKKERFSLILESASTNQTSMYLCASRPAGETYEQYFGPGTRLTVT.

The genes are TRBV4-3 and TRBJ1-4; D is ambiguous. This CDR3 contains 14 residues. Germline loops: CDR1 LGHNA, CDR2 YSLEER. V was pared by 3 bases and J by 4 bases, with 9 bases between. This CDR3 is CASSHGALNEKLFF. The CDR3, as DNA: TGCGCCAGCAGCCACGGTGCTCTTAATGAAAAACTGTTTTTT.

The V call is TRBV7-6, the J call TRBJ2-5; D might be TRBD2 (7 bases). V was cut by 6 bases and J by 4 bases, with 18 bases left in between. CDR1 and CDR2 (germline): SGHVS, FNYEAQ. CDR3 size: 15 residues. Here the CDR3 DNA reads TGTGCCAGCAGTAGTAGCCCGGGGGGCGCAGAGACCCAGTACTTC. It is translated as CASSSSPGGAETQYF.

This clone was found a few times. V gene TRBV7-8 combines with J gene TRBJ1-3; D unresolved. CDR1 and CDR2 (germline): SGHVS, FQNEAQ. The CDR3 is 13 amino acids. The V gene lost 2 bases and the J gene lost 0 bases, with 2 bases spanning the gap. CDR3 coding DNA: TGTGCCAGCAGCTTATCCTCTGGAAACACCATATATTTT. Translating gives CASSLSSGNTIYF.

The chain joins TRBV4-1 to TRBJ2-7, with 7 bases fitting TRBD1. The V gene's germline CDR1 is MGHRA and CDR2 YSYEKL. After removal of 2 bases from V and 2 bases from J, the junction contained 3 bases not matched to a gene. This CDR3 has 14 residues. The CDR3 reads CASSQRDRAYEQYF. CDR3 coding DNA: TGCGCCAGCAGCCAAAGGGACAGAGCCTACGAGCAGTACTTC.

The rearrangement joins TRBV5-4 to TRBJ2-5; D remains ambiguous. Deletions cut 5 bases from V and 5 bases from J, with 16 bases between. The CDR3 runs to 14 residues. Germline CDR1 is SGHNT and CDR2 is YYREEE (reference sequence). CDR3 bases: TGTGCCAGCAGACTATTTCACCGTAGGGAGACCCAGTACTTC. It encodes CASRLFHRRETQYF.

This clone is judged medium-sized. The rearrangement links TRBV18 to TRBJ1-6; 7 bases map to TRBD1. The CDR3 spans 17 residues. Germline V lookup: CDR1 KGHSH, CDR2 LQKENI. Trimming cost V 2 bases and J 2 bases; bases outside gene matches: 6. CDR3 DNA: TGTGCCAGCTCACCAGCGGGACAGCACCCCTATAATTCACCCCTCCACTTT. Its translation is CASSPAGQHPYNSPLHF.

The gene calls are TRBV7-2 and TRBJ1-5; D remains unclear. V gave up 8 bases and J gave up 3 bases, with 14 bases separating them. Germline lookup yields CDR1 SGHTA and CDR2 FQGNSA. CDR3 length: 14 amino acids. The DNA for the CDR3 is TGTGCCAGCGGAGGTAATACGGTCAATCAGCCCCAGCATTTT. Its protein is CASGGNTVNQPQHF.